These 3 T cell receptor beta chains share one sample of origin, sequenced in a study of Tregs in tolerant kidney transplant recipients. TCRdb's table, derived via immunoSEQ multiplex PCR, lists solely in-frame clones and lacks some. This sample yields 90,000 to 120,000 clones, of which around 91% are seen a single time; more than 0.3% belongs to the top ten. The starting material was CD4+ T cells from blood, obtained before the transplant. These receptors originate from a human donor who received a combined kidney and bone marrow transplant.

CDR3 residues: CATPRVFRYEQYF. The CDR3 region has the DNA TGTGCCACCCCCCGGGTATTTCGATACGAGCAGTACTTC. The V call is TRBV6-5, the J call TRBJ2-7; D not certain. Trimming left V 10 bases short and J 4 bases short, with 17 bases between. The V gene's germline CDR1 is MNHEY and CDR2 SVGAGI. This CDR3 spans 13 amino acids.

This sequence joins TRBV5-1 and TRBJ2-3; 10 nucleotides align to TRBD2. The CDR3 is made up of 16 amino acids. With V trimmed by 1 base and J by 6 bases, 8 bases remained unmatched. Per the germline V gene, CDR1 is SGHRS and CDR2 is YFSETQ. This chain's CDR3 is CASSLNIAGGGDTQYF. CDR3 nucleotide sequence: TGCGCCAGCAGCTTGAATATAGCGGGAGGTGGGGATACGCAGTATTTT.

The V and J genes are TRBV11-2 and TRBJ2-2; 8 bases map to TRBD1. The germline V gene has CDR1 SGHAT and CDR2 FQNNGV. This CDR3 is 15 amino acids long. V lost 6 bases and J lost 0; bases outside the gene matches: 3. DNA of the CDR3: TGTGCCAGCAGTCTCAGGGGGCCGAACACCGGGGAGCTGTTTTTT. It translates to CASSLRGPNTGELFF. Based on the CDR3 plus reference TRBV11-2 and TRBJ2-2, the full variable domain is EAGVAQSPRYKIIEKRQSVAFWCNPISGHATLYWYQQILGQGPKLLIQFQNNGVVDDSQLPKDRFSAERLKGVDSTLKIQPAKLEDSAVYLCASSLRGPNTGELFFGEGSRLTVL.